Below are 5 T cell receptor beta chains sequenced from a single sample in a study of T cell clones after liver transplantation. Clones were read by immunoSEQ multiplex PCR, and TCRdb kept only the in-frame ones, dropping some. In the table there are more than 7,500 clones, over 60% of which are singletons. Material: CD8+ T cells from blood, obtained before liver transplant. These receptors all come from a human donor who received a liver transplant.

The V call is TRBV28, the J call TRBJ2-7; D is uncertain. V dropped 4 bases and J dropped 6 bases, with 10 bases sitting between them. The germline V gene has CDR1 MDHEN and CDR2 SYDVKM. CDR3 length equals 12 residues. CDR3 in DNA: TGTGCCAGCAGTTCTTATTGGGTCGAGCAGTACTTC. It codes for CASSSYWVEQYF. Full variable domain (missing parts from reference TRBV28 and TRBJ2-7): DVKVTQSSRYLVKRTGEKVFLECVQDMDHENMFWYRQDPGLGLRLIYFSYDVKMKEKGDIPEGYSVSREKKERFSLILESASTNQTSMYLCASSSYWVEQYFGPGTRLTVT.

This chain uses TRBV15 with TRBJ2-3; 8 bases agree with TRBD1. The CDR3 runs to 15 residues. Germline V lookup: CDR1 LNHNV, CDR2 YYDKDF (reference sequence). V lost 3 bases to trimming and J lost 4 bases; unmatched junction nucleotides: 6. CDR3 loop: CATSRGQEGSDTQYF. The CDR3 nucleotides are TGTGCCACCAGCAGGGGACAGGAGGGGTCAGATACGCAGTATTTT.

The chain links TRBV5-6 to TRBJ1-2, with TRBD1 matching over 10 bases. This CDR3 has 17 residues. J lost 4 bases, V lost 3 bases, and 12 bases had no gene match. Germline CDR1 is SGHDT and CDR2 is YYEEEE. CDR3 sequence: CASSWGTGVIRSYGYTF. CDR3 DNA: TGTGCCAGCAGCTGGGGGACAGGGGTTATCCGTAGCTATGGCTACACCTTC. The full variable domain, in which reference TRBV5-6 and TRBJ1-2 provide the parts outside the CDR3, is DAGVTQSPTHLIKTRGQQVTLRCSPKSGHDTVSWYQQALGQGPQFIFQYYEEEERQRGNFPDRFSGHQFPNYSSELNVNALLLGDSALYLCASSWGTGVIRSYGYTFGSGTRLTVV.

The chain uses TRBV27 and TRBJ2-1; no firm D call. Germline CDR1 MNHEY, CDR2 SMNVEV (reference sequence). V gave up 7 bases and J gave up 0 bases, with 7 bases separating them. This CDR3 contains 13 residues. In DNA form, the CDR3 reads TGTGCCAGCACGATGAGCTCCTACAATGAGCAGTTCTTC. Its translation: CASTMSSYNEQFF.

The chain is built from TRBV10-2 and TRBJ2-2; TRBD1 aligns across 11 bases. Unmatched junction bases numbered 7, after V lost 7 bases and J lost 6 bases. The germline gives CDR1 WSHSY, CDR2 SAAADI. The CDR3 extends over 15 amino acids. CDR3 sequence: CASTARDRGSGELFF. In nucleotides, the CDR3 is TGCGCCAGCACCGCTCGGGACAGGGGGTCCGGGGAGCTGTTTTTT.